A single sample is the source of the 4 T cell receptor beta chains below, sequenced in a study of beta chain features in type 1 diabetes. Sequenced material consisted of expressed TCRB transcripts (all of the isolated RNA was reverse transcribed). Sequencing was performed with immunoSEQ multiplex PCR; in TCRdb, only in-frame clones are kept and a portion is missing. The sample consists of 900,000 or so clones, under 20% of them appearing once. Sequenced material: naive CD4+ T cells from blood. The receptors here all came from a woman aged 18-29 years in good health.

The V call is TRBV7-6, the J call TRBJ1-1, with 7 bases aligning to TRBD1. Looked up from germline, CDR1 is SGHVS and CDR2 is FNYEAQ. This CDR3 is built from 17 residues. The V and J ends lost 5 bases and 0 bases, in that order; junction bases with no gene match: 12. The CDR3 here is CASSPVTGALMNTEAFF. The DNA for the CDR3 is TGTGCCAGCAGCCCCGTCACAGGGGCGTTGATGAACACTGAAGCTTTCTTT.

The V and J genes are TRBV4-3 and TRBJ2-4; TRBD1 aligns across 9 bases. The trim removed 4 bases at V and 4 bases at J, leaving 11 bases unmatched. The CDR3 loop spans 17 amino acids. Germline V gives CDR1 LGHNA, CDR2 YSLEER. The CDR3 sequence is CASSRTQGAEQKNIQYF. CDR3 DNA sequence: TGCGCCAGCAGCCGTACACAGGGGGCCGAGCAAAAAAACATTCAGTACTTC.

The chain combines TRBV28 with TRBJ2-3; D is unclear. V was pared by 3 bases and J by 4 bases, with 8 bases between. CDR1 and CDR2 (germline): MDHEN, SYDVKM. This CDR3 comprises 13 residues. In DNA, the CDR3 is TGTGCCAGCAGTTTTAGCCCATCAGATACGCAGTATTTT. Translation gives CASSFSPSDTQYF.

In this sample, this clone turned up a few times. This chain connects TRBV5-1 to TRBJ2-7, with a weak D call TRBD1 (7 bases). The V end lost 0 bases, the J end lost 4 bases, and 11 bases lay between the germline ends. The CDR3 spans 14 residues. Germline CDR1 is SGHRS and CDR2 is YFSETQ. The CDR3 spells CASSLVTGRYEQYF. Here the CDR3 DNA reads TGCGCCAGCAGCTTGGTGACAGGGAGGTACGAGCAGTACTTC.